A selection of T cell receptor beta chains follows, all from one sample in a study of cytomegalovirus exposure and HLA in healthy donors. Clones were sequenced by immunoSEQ multiplex PCR, and TCRdb holds only the in-frame ones, with some missing. The table shows about 140,000 clones, with roughly 80% occurring only once. The specimen sequenced was PBMCs. These TCRs come from a male donor in good health and CMV-seronegative. The CDR3 runs from the conserved cysteine through the conserved F or W. Fields, in order: V gene, clone size, D gene, J gene, CDR3 DNA, CDR3 protein. A D gene is named only where the DNA matches it firmly. Clone size is given for some rows only: seen once, a few or many times, or a class if the clone is expanded.

>TRBV7-3|few|TRBD1|TRBJ2-1
TGTGCCAGCAGCTCCCGGGGGGACAGGGATGGCAATGAGCAGTTCTTC
CASSSRGDRDGNEQFF
>TRBV9|NA|TRBD1|TRBJ2-2
TGTGCCAGCAGCCCGAGGGGGCCAGGGGCTCCCACCGGGGAGCTGTTTTTT
CASSPRGPGAPTGELFF
>TRBV30|NA|TRBD1|TRBJ1-5
TGTGCCTGGAGTGGGACAGGGGGCAATCAGCCCCAGCATTTT
CAWSGTGGNQPQHF
>TRBV2|NA|TRBD2|TRBJ2-3
TGTGTCAGCAAAGCGGGAGTGGCAGATACGCAGTATTTT
CVSKAGVADTQYF
>TRBV6-5|few|TRBD2|TRBJ2-7
TGTGCCAGCAGTTACGGGACTAACTACGAGCAGTACTTC
CASSYGTNYEQYF
>TRBV19|NA|TRBD2|TRBJ2-1
TGTGCCAGTAGTACTAGACTAGCGGGGAACAATGAGCAGTTCTTC
CASSTRLAGNNEQFF
>TRBV19|NA|TRBD1|TRBJ2-7
TGTGCCAGTAGTCCCTCAGGGGGCTACGAGCAGTACTTC
CASSPSGGYEQYF
>TRBV5-6|NA|NA|TRBJ1-6
TGTGCCAGCAGCCAAGAGATCGCGGGATTTGAGGACCTCCACTTT
CASSQEIAGFEDLHF
>TRBV9|NA|NA|TRBJ2-7
TGTGCCAGCAGCGTAGCTGAGGTTGCTAGATACGAGCAGTACTTC
CASSVAEVARYEQYF
>TRBV6-6|NA|TRBD1|TRBJ2-7
TGTGCCAGCAGTTACGATGGACAGGCCTACGAGCAGTACTTC
CASSYDGQAYEQYF
>TRBV2|NA|TRBD2|TRBJ2-7
TGTGCCAGCAGTCCGACTAGCGGGGGGGCCCACGAGCAGTACTTC
CASSPTSGGAHEQYF
>TRBV5-4|few|NA|TRBJ2-7
TGTGCCAGCAGCCCGGGAGTCATTTACGAGCAGTACTTC
CASSPGVIYEQYF
>TRBV7-2|few|TRBD1|TRBJ1-1
TGTGCCAGCAGCTTAGGAGTCAGGGGGCACCCTGAAGCTTTCTTT
CASSLGVRGHPEAFF
>TRBV7-2|few|TRBD2|TRBJ2-1
TGTGCCAGCAGCGCCGGGACTAGCGTTTACAATGAGCAGTTCTTC
CASSAGTSVYNEQFF
>TRBV7-8|NA|TRBD2|TRBJ2-2
TGTGCCAGCAGCTCCTCAGCGGGAGCGGGCACCGGGGAGCTGTTTTTT
CASSSSAGAGTGELFF
>TRBV28|NA|TRBD1|TRBJ2-1
TGTGCCAGCAGTATACTCCGGGACAGCTCCTACAATGAGCAGTTCTTC
CASSILRDSSYNEQFF
>TRBV10-3|NA|TRBD1|TRBJ1-6
TGTGCCATCAGCCCTGACAGGGGTACTAATTCACCCCTCCACTTT
CAISPDRGTNSPLHF
>TRBV5-1|NA|NA|TRBJ2-7
TGCGCCAGCAGCTTGTCGGGGAGAATCGAGCAGTACTTC
CASSLSGRIEQYF
>TRBV19|NA|NA|TRBJ2-7
TGTGCCAGTAGTATAGCGACAGCTCCGACCTACGAGCAGTACTTC
CASSIATAPTYEQYF
>TRBV28|few|TRBD1|TRBJ2-5
TGTGCCAGCAGTCTCCTCGGGACAGGGGGCACAGAGACCCAGTACTTC
CASSLLGTGGTETQYF
>TRBV11-3|NA|NA|TRBJ2-2
TGTGCCAGCAGCCTTATGAACACCGGGGAGCTGTTTTTT
CASSLMNTGELFF
>TRBV9|NA|NA|TRBJ1-3
TGTGCCAGCAGCGTCGCCACTCCTGGAAACACCATATATTTT
CASSVATPGNTIYF
>TRBV5-5|few|NA|TRBJ1-5
TGTGCCAGCAGCTTGACAGAGAATCAGCCCCAGCATTTT
CASSLTENQPQHF
>TRBV9|NA|NA|TRBJ2-1
TGTGCCAGCAGCTCCGGCCGGGGTGAGCAGTTCTTC
CASSSGRGEQFF